The clone carrying this T cell receptor (beta chain) came up a few times. Its antigen is unknown. The data were obtained in a study of blood T cells in healthy people across ages. Points from the study as a whole: Across the age range, TCR beta diversity per million T cells fell in a roughly linear way.

Using a J-beta primer mix together with a sample-barcoded 5' primer, a second PCR was run for roughly 7 to 12 cycles. TCRdb ran MiXCR on the 5' RACE reads and lists one entry per CDR3 protein. This table holds hundreds of thousands of distinct CDR3 sequences, about 28% found once. There are 17 residues in the CDR3. With V trimmed by 7 bases and J by 9 bases, 15 bases remained unmatched. Germline values: CDR1 MDHEN, CDR2 SYDVKM. The clonotype was recovered from an elderly woman in good health. V gene TRBV28 combines with J gene TRBJ1-6; 10 positions match TRBD1. Sequenced input: blood. The CDR3 nucleotides read TGTGCCAGCACCATCTGGGGGACAGGGGAGGTAGTTTCACCCCTCCACTTT. Protein sequence: CASTIWGTGEVVSPLHF.